Following are 13 T cell receptor beta chains from one sample sequenced in a study of blood T cell repertoires in COVID-19 (dated by TCRdb to 2018 to 2021). Receptor amplification or capture employed the immunoSEQ multiplex PCR assay. Held by TCRdb, this immuneACCESS table contains in-frame sequences only and omits some clones. Under half of the omission traces to an unresolved V gene where checked; the cause of the rest is unknown. The sample table records 200,000 to 250,000 clones; 88% of these occur just once. The ten largest clones take up 1.5% to 2% of the sample. Material: peripheral blood. The receptor set was obtained from a man between 65 and 85 years old with acute or convalescent COVID-19.

V gene TRBV19 combines with J gene TRBJ2-2, with TRBD2 matching over 13 bases. The CDR3 has 15 residues. The germline V gene encodes CDR1 LNHDA and CDR2 SQIVND (reference sequence). With V trimmed by 6 bases and J by 8 bases, 6 bases remained unmatched. CDR3 sequence (DNA): TGTGCCAGTAGAGCCGGGACTAGCGGGGCTGGGGAGCTGTTTTTT. Protein product: CASRAGTSGAGELFF.

V is TRBV2 and J is TRBJ1-4, with 9 bases identical to TRBD1. The CDR3 runs to 14 residues. After removal of 7 bases from V and 7 bases from J, the junction contained 7 bases not matched to a gene. CDR1 and CDR2 (germline): SNHLY, FYNNEI. CDR3 coding DNA: TGTGCCAGCAACGGACAGGGGCTTGGTGAAAAACTGTTTTTT. Translated: CASNGQGLGEKLFF.

This chain joins TRBV9 and TRBJ1-1; maybe TRBD1 (5 bases). This CDR3 contains 13 residues. With 0 bases removed from V and 6 bases from J, the gap between germline ends came to 9 bases. CDR1 is SGDLS and CDR2 is YYNGEE in the germline V gene. The CDR3 DNA sequence: TGTGCCAGCAGCGTAGGGGGCGCCGCTGAAGCTTTCTTT. This encodes CASSVGGAAEAFF. The full variable domain, rest sourced from reference TRBV9 and TRBJ1-1, is DSGVTQTPKHLITATGQRVTLRCSPRSGDLSVYWYQQSLDQGLQFLIQYYNGEERAKGNILERFSAQQFPDLHSELNLSSLELGDSALYFCASSVGGAAEAFFGQGTRLTVV.

The chain employs TRBV7-9 and TRBJ1-1; weak D call: TRBD1 (6 bases). Per the germline V gene, CDR1 is SEHNR and CDR2 is FQNEAQ (reference sequence). V was pared by 5 bases and J by 3 bases, with 10 bases between. This CDR3 is built from 13 residues. CDR3 nucleotide sequence: TGTGCCAGCAGCCTGGACAGACACACTGAAGCTTTCTTT. Its translation is CASSLDRHTEAFF.

This sequence joins TRBV4-3 and TRBJ2-1, with TRBD2 identical over 13 bases. V shed 5 bases, J shed 6 bases, and the junction held 4 bases outside the gene matches. The CDR3 has 15 amino acids. The germline gives CDR1 LGHNA, CDR2 YSLEER. CDR3 coding DNA: TGCGCCAGCAGCGAAGGGACTAGCGGGATCAATGAGCAGTTCTTC. Translating it yields CASSEGTSGINEQFF.

The V call is TRBV29-1, the J call TRBJ2-5, with 9 bases lining up with TRBD1. The ends lost 7 bases at V and 2 bases at J; junction bases unmatched: 8. Germline V gene data show CDR1 as SQVTM and CDR2 as ANQGSEA. The CDR3 length is 14 residues. CDR3 in DNA: TGCAGCGGTAAAGGGACAGGGAATCAAGAGACCCAGTACTTC. Translating it yields CSGKGTGNQETQYF.

The J gene is TRBJ2-7, the V gene TRBV5-1; TRBD2 is a possible D gene (6 bases). CDR1 and CDR2 (germline): SGHRS, YFSETQ. The CDR3 extends over 14 amino acids. The V gene lost 2 bases and the J gene lost 0 bases, with 9 bases spanning the gap. The CDR3 loop is CASSFGDSSYEQYF. The DNA of the CDR3 is TGCGCCAGCAGCTTTGGGGACTCCTCCTACGAGCAGTACTTC. Based on the CDR3 plus reference TRBV5-1 and TRBJ2-7, the full variable domain is KAGVTQTPRYLIKTRGQQVTLSCSPISGHRSVSWYQQTPGQGLQFLFEYFSETQRNKGNFPGRFSGRQFSNSRSEMNVSTLELGDSALYLCASSFGDSSYEQYFGPGTRLTVT.

In this sample, this clone turned up once. The chain uses TRBV5-4 and TRBJ2-2, with a tentative D call TRBD1 (5 bases). The CDR3 runs 14 residues. With 6 bases removed from V and 5 bases from J, the gap between germline ends came to 14 bases. Germline CDR1 is SGHNT and CDR2 is YYREEE (reference sequence). The CDR3 is CASNNRQTTGELFF. The CDR3 DNA reads as TGTGCCAGCAACAATAGACAGACGACCGGGGAGCTGTTTTTT.

The genes are TRBV27 and TRBJ2-2, with 7 bases fitting TRBD1. Trimming removed 3 bases from V and 2 bases from J; junction bases left unmatched: 12. CDR3 size: 18 residues. Germline V lookup: CDR1 MNHEY, CDR2 SMNVEV (reference sequence). CDR3 nucleotide sequence: TGTGCCAGCAGTTTCCCCCGCCTCTGGACAGGCAACACCGGGGAGCTGTTTTTT. It specifies CASSFPRLWTGNTGELFF.

The chain combines TRBV27 with TRBJ1-1, with TRBD1 matching 9 bases. This CDR3 region has 15 residues. Germline CDR1 and CDR2: MNHEY and SMNVEV (reference sequence). V shed 6 bases, J shed 4 bases, and the junction held 9 bases outside the gene matches. This CDR3 is CASRFNRGLGTEAFF. CDR3 in DNA: TGTGCCAGCAGATTCAACAGGGGGCTAGGCACTGAAGCTTTCTTT.

V gene TRBV7-9 combines with J gene TRBJ1-1; perhaps TRBD1 as D (6 bases). V lost 7 bases to trimming and J lost 3 bases, with 9 bases between them. Germline V lookup: CDR1 SEHNR, CDR2 FQNEAQ (reference sequence). This CDR3 contains 12 residues. The CDR3 nucleotides are TGTGCCAGCACGAAGGGGGACACTGAAGCTTTCTTT. Translation gives CASTKGDTEAFF.

This chain connects TRBV7-2 to TRBJ1-1; D might be TRBD1 (5 bases). V lost 4 bases and J 5 bases, leaving 17 bases between the germline ends. Germline V gives CDR1 SGHTA, CDR2 FQGNSA. This CDR3 is 15 amino acids long. The CDR3 bases are TGTGCCAGCAGCTCAGGACCCCCCGGGACTACTGAAGCTTTCTTT. This sequence encodes CASSSGPPGTTEAFF.

The chain couples TRBV19 to TRBJ1-1; 9 nucleotides match TRBD1. J gave up 4 bases and V 3 bases, and 9 bases lay outside the gene matches. The CDR3 extends over 16 amino acids. The germline CDR1 and CDR2 sequences are LNHDA and SQIVND (reference sequence). The CDR3 reads CASSMGTGFGRTEAFF. The DNA for the CDR3 is TGTGCCAGTAGTATGGGGACAGGGTTTGGCCGCACTGAAGCTTTCTTT.